Included here is one T cell receptor beta chain sequence, with context. Its antigen is not identified. From germline, CDR1 is SEHNR and CDR2 FQNEAQ (reference sequence). The CDR3 loop spans 15 amino acids. The ends were cut back, 3 bases at V and 3 bases at J, with 12 bases in the middle. The sample is drawn from a study of OX40 agonist ivuxolimab in advanced cancers. Study in general: In this cohort, patients received ivuxolimab, an agonistic anti-OX40 (CD134) antibody. General study findings and limits: Antigen specificity of clonally expanded peripheral T cells was not established.

Measured with immunoSEQ multiplex PCR; TCRdb has only the in-frame clones, and not every one. This sample has more than 50,000 clones, with roughly 77% found just once. This sequence joins TRBV7-9 and TRBJ2-1; D could derive from TRBD1 or TRBD2 (5 bases each). Sequenced here: CD4+ or CD8+ T cells sorted from blood, sampled in a trial of the OX40 agonist ivuxolimab. This sequence originates from an adult with an advanced solid tumor such as melanoma, head and neck, liver or kidney cancer. CDR3 nucleotides: TGTGCCAGCAGCTTGGGGGAAATAAACTACAATGAGCAGTTCTTC. It yields the protein CASSLGEINYNEQFF.